The entry below gives a single TCR beta chain sequence along with its context. Its target is not known. The data belong to a study of T cells expressing NK-cell markers. Study as a whole: The authors sequenced eight donors, of whom seven were HCMV-seropositive and one was seronegative. Study results and caveats: As a fraction of CD8+ T cells, dominant NKG2C+ clonotypes reached about 1.0-7.5% in roughly 6 donors.

UMIs were included in TCR beta cDNA generated by 5'RACE template switching. TCRdb re-called the 5' RACE reads and catalogs CDR3 proteins one per entry, DNA excluded. This listing includes around 470,000 distinct CDR3 sequences. This CDR3 is built from 15 residues. Germline loops: CDR1 LNHDA, CDR2 SQIVND (reference sequence). This sequence originates from a woman in her forties or fifties in good health. V is TRBV19 and J is TRBJ2-7; TCRdb's assignment of TRBD1 cannot be checked, as there is no DNA. The sample taken for sequencing was blood T cells: a sorted CD56 or NKG2C T cell subset, CD4+ or CD8+ T cells, or bulk PBMC T cells (not recorded which). The CDR3: CASSIRGQGGYEQYF.